These T cell receptor beta chains were read from a single sample in a study of T cells in Graves' hyperthyroidism and ophthalmopathy. TCRdb analysed the multiplex PCR reads with MiXCR anew, one entry per CDR3 protein. The sample holds almost 600,000 distinct CDR3 sequences, approximately 15% seen once. The sample taken for sequencing was blood. The source is a woman in her 30s with Graves' hyperthyroidism that later progressed to Graves' ophthalmopathy. The CDR3 runs from the conserved cysteine through the conserved F or W. A D gene is named only where the DNA matches it firmly. Part of the rows lack a size; the others show once, few, many or a class for expanded clones.

>TRBJ1-1|many|.|TRBV11-2
TGTGCCAGCAGCTTAGAACCGCACAACACTGAAGCTTTCTTT
CASSLEPHNTEAFF
>TRBJ1-6|many|.|TRBV19
TGTGCCAGTAGTGCGCGGGACCTCATATCACCCCTCCACTTT
CASSARDLISPLHF
>TRBJ2-7|many|.|TRBV12-3/TRBV12-4
TGTGCCAGCAGCCCTCGGGACCCACGGGACCACGAGCAGTACTTC
CASSPRDPRDHEQYF
>TRBJ2-5|few|TRBD2|TRBV9
TGTGCCAGCAGCGTCGGAGCGGGGACAGAGACCCAGTACTTC
CASSVGAGTETQYF
>TRBJ1-1|many|TRBD1|TRBV11-3
TGTGCCAGCAGCTCCTACCGACAGGGCGAGGGCACTGAAGCTTTCTTT
CASSSYRQGEGTEAFF
>TRBJ2-4|.|TRBD1|TRBV7-2
TGTGCCAGCAGCCCGAAAACAGGGGGCGCCCACATTCAGTACTTC
CASSPKTGGAHIQYF
>TRBJ2-7|.|.|TRBV9
TGTGCCAGCAGCCCCCGGGACGACTCCTACGAGCAGTACTTC
CASSPRDDSYEQYF
>TRBJ1-4|.|.|TRBV5-1
TGCGCCAGCAGACCTAAGGGTGCAACTAATGAAAAACTGTTTTTT
CASRPKGATNEKLFF
>TRBJ2-2|few|TRBD2|TRBV27
TGTGCAACCAGTGGCGGGAGGTATACCGGGGAGCTGTTTTTT
CATSGGRYTGELFF
>TRBJ1-1|many|.|TRBV5-6
TGTGCCAGCAGCACCGAGGGCCGGGGGTCGAACACTGAAGCTTTCTTT
CASSTEGRGSNTEAFF